This TCR beta chain is from a study of T cell repertoires in cytomegalovirus infection. Background on the study: Carrying CMV and the relevant HLA type showed in public TCR beta signatures. Study observations and caveats: Using cumulative public TCR beta family frequency, the authors identified those who carried CMV together with the relevant HLA. The ex vivo response was dominated by HLA-C-restricted CMV-specific TCR beta clonotypes.

In regard to this clonotype: The antigen is unknown.

This CDR3 is built from 16 residues. The V end was cut by 4 bases, the J end by 0 bases, with 13 bases between. The germline V gene encodes CDR1 SEHNR and CDR2 FQNEAQ (reference sequence). TCRdb ran MiXCR on the reads and lists one entry per CDR3 protein. Among about 360,000 distinct CDR3 sequences listed, 15% to 20% were seen once. This TCR was recovered from a human donor in good health (CMV status not recorded). Some clones in this sample may be carry-over from other donors' samples. The chain combines TRBV7-9 with TRBJ1-3; D possibly corresponds to TRBD1 (6 bases). The sample consisted of PBMCs. The CDR3 sequence is CASSSRQASSGNTIYF. Written as DNA, the CDR3 is TGTGCCAGCAGCTCCAGACAGGCATCCTCTGGAAACACCATATATTTT.